These T cell receptor beta chains were read from a single sample in a study of T cell repertoires in cytomegalovirus infection. MiXCR was run by TCRdb on the reads, yielding one entry per CDR3 protein. Among 500,000 or so distinct CDR3 sequences listed, about 17% were seen once. The sample taken for sequencing was CD8+ T cells from PBMCs. The receptors shown here come from a human donor in good health (CMV status not recorded). Some clones in this sample may be carry-over from other donors' samples. The CDR3 runs from the conserved cysteine through the conserved F or W. D genes are given only for firm matches. Some rows mark clone size as missing; the rest say once, few, many or name a class of expanded clone.

J gene: TRBJ2-7
V gene: TRBV20-1
clone size: few
D gene: .
CDR3 DNA: TGCAGTGCTCCCTCGGACTATTTAAGCTCCTACGAGCAGTACTTC
CDR3 protein: CSAPSDYLSSYEQYF

J gene: TRBJ1-5
V gene: TRBV28
clone size: many
D gene: .
CDR3 DNA: TGTGCCAGCAGTTACGAGAAGGGCGAAGGAAGCAATCAGCCCCAGCATTTT
CDR3 protein: CASSYEKGEGSNQPQHF

J gene: TRBJ2-7
V gene: TRBV6-1
clone size: few
D gene: .
CDR3 DNA: TGTGCCAGCAGTTTCCTGCCGGGGGCAGCCTACGAGCAGTACTTC
CDR3 protein: CASSFLPGAAYEQYF

J gene: TRBJ1-1
V gene: TRBV7-9
clone size: many
D gene: .
CDR3 DNA: TGTGCCAGCAGCCCCTACGGGACACCGGAAATTGCTGAAGCTTTCTTT
CDR3 protein: CASSPYGTPEIAEAFF

J gene: TRBJ1-2
V gene: TRBV7-9
clone size: few
D gene: .
CDR3 DNA: TGTGCCAGCAGCCCCCGGGGGGCAGGATTAAATGACTATGGCTACACCTTC
CDR3 protein: CASSPRGAGLNDYGYTF

J gene: TRBJ2-1
V gene: TRBV19
clone size: few
D gene: TRBD1
CDR3 DNA: TGTGCCAGTAGTATAGGTCCAGGACAGGGGAATGAGCAGTTCTTC
CDR3 protein: CASSIGPGQGNEQFF

J gene: TRBJ2-7
V gene: TRBV10-3
clone size: few
D gene: TRBD1
CDR3 DNA: TGTGCCATCAGGGGGACAGGGGCGGTCTACGAGCAGTACTTC
CDR3 protein: CAIRGTGAVYEQYF

J gene: TRBJ1-5
V gene: TRBV19
clone size: few
D gene: .
CDR3 DNA: TGTGCCAGTAGTATCCCCACGGGACCAAATAGCAATCAGCCCCAGCATTTT
CDR3 protein: CASSIPTGPNSNQPQHF

J gene: TRBJ2-5
V gene: TRBV7-9
clone size: many
D gene: .
CDR3 DNA: TGTGCCAGCAGCAATCAGGGAGGAGAGACCCAGTACTTC
CDR3 protein: CASSNQGGETQYF

J gene: TRBJ2-5
V gene: TRBV10-3
clone size: .
D gene: .
CDR3 DNA: TGTGCCATCAGTGAAGGGCGGGGGCCCGTGGAGATCCAGTACTTC
CDR3 protein: CAISEGRGPVEIQYF

J gene: TRBJ2-2
V gene: TRBV29-1
clone size: few
D gene: .
CDR3 DNA: TGCAGCGTTGGGGGGATAACGGCGAACACCGGGGAGCTGTTTTTT
CDR3 protein: CSVGGITANTGELFF

J gene: TRBJ2-5
V gene: TRBV5-1
clone size: .
D gene: .
CDR3 DNA: TGCGCCAGCAGCTTGGCCGCGGAGCAAGAGACCCAGTACTTC
CDR3 protein: CASSLAAEQETQYF

J gene: TRBJ2-1
V gene: TRBV12-3/TRBV12-4
clone size: many
D gene: TRBD1
CDR3 DNA: TGTGCCAGCACCCCCGGGGTTGGGACAGGGAGGATCAATGAGCAGTTCTTC
CDR3 protein: CASTPGVGTGRINEQFF

J gene: TRBJ2-3
V gene: TRBV27
clone size: .
D gene: .
CDR3 DNA: TGTGCCAGCAGTTCGGGGACGGATATAGATACGCAGTATTTT
CDR3 protein: CASSSGTDIDTQYF

J gene: TRBJ2-5
V gene: TRBV18
clone size: few
D gene: .
CDR3 DNA: TGTGCCAGCTCACCACGGTTGGAAAAAGAGACCCAGTACTTC
CDR3 protein: CASSPRLEKETQYF

J gene: TRBJ1-1
V gene: TRBV7-9
clone size: many
D gene: .
CDR3 DNA: TGTGCCAGCACGGTGGGCACTGAAGCTTTCTTT
CDR3 protein: CASTVGTEAFF

J gene: TRBJ1-1
V gene: TRBV19
clone size: .
D gene: TRBD1
CDR3 DNA: TGTGCCAGTAGTAAGGGACAGGGGATGATGAACACTGAAGCTTTCTTT
CDR3 protein: CASSKGQGMMNTEAFF

J gene: TRBJ2-1
V gene: TRBV5-6
clone size: .
D gene: .
CDR3 DNA: TGTGCCAGCAGCTTGAACGGGCTAACGAACAATGAGCAGTTCTTC
CDR3 protein: CASSLNGLTNNEQFF

J gene: TRBJ2-1
V gene: TRBV29-1
clone size: few
D gene: .
CDR3 DNA: TGCAGCGTTGAAGGCGGCAGGGTGAATGAGCAGTTCTTC
CDR3 protein: CSVEGGRVNEQFF

J gene: TRBJ2-3
V gene: TRBV28
clone size: many
D gene: TRBD2
CDR3 DNA: TGTGCCAGCAGTAGGGGACTAGCGGGAGGCACAGATACGCAGTATTTT
CDR3 protein: CASSRGLAGGTDTQYF

J gene: TRBJ1-2
V gene: TRBV27
clone size: few
D gene: .
CDR3 DNA: TGTGCCAGCAGTTTATCGCGCGGTCTTGGCTATGGCTACACCTTC
CDR3 protein: CASSLSRGLGYGYTF

J gene: TRBJ1-4
V gene: TRBV7-9
clone size: many
D gene: .
CDR3 DNA: TGTGCCAGCAGCTCTGAAAGAATTCCTGATGAAAAACTGTTTTTT
CDR3 protein: CASSSERIPDEKLFF

J gene: TRBJ2-1
V gene: TRBV6-5
clone size: .
D gene: .
CDR3 DNA: TGTGCCAGCAGGACTAGGAAGCCCTACAATGAGCAGTTCTTC
CDR3 protein: CASRTRKPYNEQFF

J gene: TRBJ1-4
V gene: TRBV6-5
clone size: .
D gene: TRBD1
CDR3 DNA: TGTGCCAGCAGTTACGGGCCAGGGGGAGAAAAACTGTTTTTT
CDR3 protein: CASSYGPGGEKLFF

J gene: TRBJ2-3
V gene: TRBV6-1
clone size: many
D gene: .
CDR3 DNA: TGTGCCAGCAGTGAACGCAACACAGGGTCAACAGATACGCAGTATTTT
CDR3 protein: CASSERNTGSTDTQYF

J gene: TRBJ2-4
V gene: TRBV6-1
clone size: many
D gene: TRBD2
CDR3 DNA: TGTGCCAGCAGGCTGGCTAGCGGGAGCCTGAAGGCCAAAAACATTCAGTACTTC
CDR3 protein: CASRLASGSLKAKNIQYF

J gene: TRBJ2-7
V gene: TRBV7-6
clone size: many
D gene: TRBD1
CDR3 DNA: TGTGCCAGCAGCTTAGGGGTTGGGGACAGGGGTTCCTACGAGCAGTACTTC
CDR3 protein: CASSLGVGDRGSYEQYF

J gene: TRBJ1-3
V gene: TRBV7-9
clone size: many
D gene: .
CDR3 DNA: TGTGCCAGCAGCTTAGACAGGTATCTCTCTGGAAACACCATATATTTT
CDR3 protein: CASSLDRYLSGNTIYF

J gene: TRBJ2-2
V gene: TRBV6-1
clone size: few
D gene: .
CDR3 DNA: TGTGCCAGCAGTGAAGGTGGTGGCTACACCGGGGAGCTGTTTTTT
CDR3 protein: CASSEGGGYTGELFF

J gene: TRBJ1-6
V gene: TRBV28
clone size: few
D gene: .
CDR3 DNA: TGTGCCAGCAGTTTCCCGGGGACACCTTATAATTCACCCCTCCACTTT
CDR3 protein: CASSFPGTPYNSPLHF

J gene: TRBJ2-1
V gene: TRBV6-1
clone size: .
D gene: .
CDR3 DNA: TGTGCCAGCAGGCTAACTAGACCCAATGAGCAGTTCTTC
CDR3 protein: CASRLTRPNEQFF

J gene: TRBJ2-1
V gene: TRBV19
clone size: many
D gene: .
CDR3 DNA: TGTGCCAGTAGCCACGGAGGTCCTTATGGCGATGAGCAGTTCTTC
CDR3 protein: CASSHGGPYGDEQFF

J gene: TRBJ2-6
V gene: TRBV20-1
clone size: .
D gene: .
CDR3 DNA: TGCAGTGCTTATCTGAGCTCTGGGGCCAACGTCCTGACTTTC
CDR3 protein: CSAYLSSGANVLTF

J gene: TRBJ1-2
V gene: TRBV3-1
clone size: .
D gene: TRBD1
CDR3 DNA: TGTGCCAGCAGCCAAGTGGCCCCGGGACAGGAGAACTATGGCTACACCTTC
CDR3 protein: CASSQVAPGQENYGYTF

J gene: TRBJ2-1
V gene: TRBV7-2
clone size: many
D gene: TRBD2
CDR3 DNA: TGTGCCAGCAGCTTAGCGAGAGTAGCGGGCGTCTCCTACAATGAGCAGTTCTTC
CDR3 protein: CASSLARVAGVSYNEQFF

J gene: TRBJ2-1
V gene: TRBV28
clone size: many
D gene: TRBD2
CDR3 DNA: TGTGCCAGCAGTTTATTGGGGACTAGCGGGAAAGGGGCCTACAATGAGCAGTTCTTC
CDR3 protein: CASSLLGTSGKGAYNEQFF

J gene: TRBJ2-5
V gene: TRBV9
clone size: .
D gene: TRBD2
CDR3 DNA: TGTGCCAGCAGCGGACTAGCGGGGGGCCCCCGGACCCAGTACTTC
CDR3 protein: CASSGLAGGPRTQYF

J gene: TRBJ2-2
V gene: TRBV28
clone size: many
D gene: .
CDR3 DNA: TGTGCCAGCAGTCCCCTGGGTTACGGGGAGCTGTTTTTT
CDR3 protein: CASSPLGYGELFF

J gene: TRBJ2-7
V gene: TRBV7-2
clone size: many
D gene: .
CDR3 DNA: TGTGCCAGCACCCTTGGGGGCTCCGAGCAGTACTTC
CDR3 protein: CASTLGGSEQYF

J gene: TRBJ2-7
V gene: TRBV7-9
clone size: few
D gene: .
CDR3 DNA: TGTGCCAGCAGCCAGGACGGAGGGATTGACTACGAGCAGTACTTC
CDR3 protein: CASSQDGGIDYEQYF

J gene: TRBJ2-4
V gene: TRBV7-9
clone size: many
D gene: TRBD2
CDR3 DNA: TGTGCCAGCAGCCAGGGACTAGCGGGGCCGTACTTC
CDR3 protein: CASSQGLAGPYF

J gene: TRBJ2-2
V gene: TRBV5-4
clone size: few
D gene: .
CDR3 DNA: TGTGCCTCGGGACAAAACACCGGGGAGCTGTTTTTT
CDR3 protein: CASGQNTGELFF

J gene: TRBJ2-7
V gene: TRBV14
clone size: .
D gene: .
CDR3 DNA: TGTGCCAGCAGGGGCAGCAACTCCTACGAGCAGTACTTC
CDR3 protein: CASRGSNSYEQYF

J gene: TRBJ2-7
V gene: TRBV28
clone size: few
D gene: .
CDR3 DNA: TGTGCCAGCAGTTCAACGCTTCAGGCGGCCTACGAGCAGTACTTC
CDR3 protein: CASSSTLQAAYEQYF

J gene: TRBJ2-1
V gene: TRBV27
clone size: many
D gene: .
CDR3 DNA: TGTGCCAGCAGTTTGGACCGGTCCAATGAGCAGTTCTTC
CDR3 protein: CASSLDRSNEQFF

J gene: TRBJ2-2
V gene: TRBV23-1
clone size: few
D gene: TRBD2
CDR3 DNA: TGCGCCAGCAGTCGTAGCGGGAGCGGCACCGGGGAGCTGTTTTTT
CDR3 protein: CASSRSGSGTGELFF

J gene: TRBJ1-2
V gene: TRBV4-1
clone size: many
D gene: .
CDR3 DNA: TGCGCCAGCAGCCAAGAGTCTCCAGGGCTGAGAATTAATGGCTACACCTTC
CDR3 protein: CASSQESPGLRINGYTF

J gene: TRBJ2-3
V gene: TRBV28
clone size: many
D gene: .
CDR3 DNA: TGTGCCAGCAGTTCTGAGTGGGGGCTCACAGATACGCAGTATTTT
CDR3 protein: CASSSEWGLTDTQYF

J gene: TRBJ2-3
V gene: TRBV7-9
clone size: many
D gene: .
CDR3 DNA: TGTGCCAGCAGCGAAGGAGATACGCAGTATTTT
CDR3 protein: CASSEGDTQYF

J gene: TRBJ1-2
V gene: TRBV29-1
clone size: many
D gene: .
CDR3 DNA: TGCAGCGTCGAAAAGACAGGCTCTTATGGCTACACCTTC
CDR3 protein: CSVEKTGSYGYTF

J gene: TRBJ2-7
V gene: TRBV27
clone size: many
D gene: .
CDR3 DNA: TGTGCCAGCAGTTTAGTGCATGGTGGAGGGGGACTCGGTTACGAGCAGTACTTC
CDR3 protein: CASSLVHGGGGLGYEQYF

J gene: TRBJ1-5
V gene: TRBV19
clone size: .
D gene: .
CDR3 DNA: TGTGCCAGTAGTACGACAGAAGGACGGCCCCAGCATTTT
CDR3 protein: CASSTTEGRPQHF

J gene: TRBJ2-1
V gene: TRBV27
clone size: .
D gene: TRBD2
CDR3 DNA: TGTGCCAGCAGTATGCCCTTTAGCGGGAACTACAATGAGCAGTTCTTC
CDR3 protein: CASSMPFSGNYNEQFF

J gene: TRBJ2-5
V gene: TRBV19
clone size: many
D gene: .
CDR3 DNA: TGTGCCAGTAGTATGTGGTTGGAGACCCAGTACTTC
CDR3 protein: CASSMWLETQYF

J gene: TRBJ2-7
V gene: TRBV4-2
clone size: few
D gene: TRBD1
CDR3 DNA: TGTGCCAGCAGCCAACCGACAGGGACCTCCTACGAGCAGTACTTC
CDR3 protein: CASSQPTGTSYEQYF

J gene: TRBJ1-2
V gene: TRBV15
clone size: .
D gene: TRBD1
CDR3 DNA: TGTGCCACCAGCCCCCGGACAGGGGATTCCTATGGCTACACCTTC
CDR3 protein: CATSPRTGDSYGYTF

J gene: TRBJ2-6
V gene: TRBV19
clone size: few
D gene: TRBD1
CDR3 DNA: TGTGCCAGTACCCAGTGGGGGACAGTCTCTAGCTCTGGGGCCAACGTCCTGACTTTC
CDR3 protein: CASTQWGTVSSSGANVLTF

J gene: TRBJ1-1
V gene: TRBV6-6
clone size: .
D gene: .
CDR3 DNA: TGTGCCAGCAGTTACTGGGGGGCAAGCGGAACTGAAGCTTTCTTT
CDR3 protein: CASSYWGASGTEAFF